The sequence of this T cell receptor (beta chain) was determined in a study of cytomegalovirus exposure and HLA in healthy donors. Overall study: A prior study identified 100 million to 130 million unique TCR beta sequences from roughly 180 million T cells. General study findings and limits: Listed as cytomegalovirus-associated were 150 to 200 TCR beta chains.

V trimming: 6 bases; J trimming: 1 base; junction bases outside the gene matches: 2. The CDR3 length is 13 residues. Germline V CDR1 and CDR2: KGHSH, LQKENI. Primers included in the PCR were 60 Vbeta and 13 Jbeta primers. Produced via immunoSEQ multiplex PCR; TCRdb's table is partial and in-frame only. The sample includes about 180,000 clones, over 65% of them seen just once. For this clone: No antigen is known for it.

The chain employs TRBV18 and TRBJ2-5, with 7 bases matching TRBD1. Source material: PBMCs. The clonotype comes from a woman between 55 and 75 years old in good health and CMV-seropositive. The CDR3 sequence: CASSRGSQETQYF. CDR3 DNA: TGTGCCAGCTCCAGGGGGTCCCAAGAGACCCAGTACTTC.